The 4 T cell receptor beta chains presented below share a single source sample, sequenced in a study of blood T cell repertoires in COVID-19. The table came from immunoSEQ multiplex PCR; TCRdb's copy has only in-frame clones and leaves some out. The table shows a few hundred thousand clones, with more than 65% occurring only once. The sample consisted of peripheral blood. All receptors derive from a woman aged 18-29 years with acute or convalescent COVID-19.

This clone occurred a few times. The chain carries TRBV19 and TRBJ2-7; D is perhaps TRBD1 (5 bases). With 3 bases removed from V and 3 bases from J, the gap between germline ends came to 9 bases. CDR1 and CDR2 (germline): LNHDA, SQIVND (reference sequence). This CDR3 is 13 amino acids long. For the CDR3, the DNA is TGTGCCAGTAGTATGGCAGGGAACTACGAGCAGTACTTC. Translating gives CASSMAGNYEQYF. Variable domain in full (rest from reference TRBV19 and TRBJ2-7): DGGITQSPKYLFRKEGQNVTLSCEQNLNHDAMYWYRQDPGQGLRLIYYSQIVNDFQKGDIAEGYSVSREKKESFPLTVTSAQKNPTAFYLCASSMAGNYEQYFGPGTRLTVT.

The V and J genes are TRBV5-8 and TRBJ2-7; 8 bases line up with TRBD1. Losses at the gene ends were 3 bases for V and 2 bases for J; bases not matched to a gene: 4. Germline V gene lookup returns CDR1 SGHTS and CDR2 YDEGEE. The CDR3 extends over 14 amino acids. CDR3: CASSSGTGAYEQYF. For the CDR3, the DNA is TGTGCCAGCAGCTCCGGGACAGGAGCCTACGAGCAGTACTTC. Drawing the rest from reference TRBV5-8 and TRBJ2-7, the complete variable domain is EAGVTQSPTHLIKTRGQQATLRCSPISGHTSVYWYQQALGLGLQFLLWYDEGEERNRGNFPPRFSGRQFPNYSSELNVNALELEDSALYLCASSSGTGAYEQYFGPGTRLTVT.

This clone appeared a single time. The chain uses TRBV18 and TRBJ2-5, with 9 nucleotides matching TRBD2. The CDR3 extends over 15 amino acids. The J segment lost 5 bases and the V segment lost 3 bases, leaving 7 bases of the junction unmatched. Germline lookup yields CDR1 KGHSH and CDR2 LQKENI. The CDR3 is CASSPSSGDRETQYF. CDR3 coding DNA: TGTGCCAGCTCACCTTCTAGCGGGGACCGGGAGACCCAGTACTTC. Variable domain in full (rest from reference TRBV18 and TRBJ2-5): NAGVMQNPRHLVRRRGQEARLRCSPMKGHSHVYWYRQLPEEGLKFMVYLQKENIIDESGMPKERFSAEFPKEGPSILRIQQVVRGDSAAYFCASSPSSGDRETQYFGPGTRLLVL.

The chain is built from TRBV27 and TRBJ2-7; 8 bases align to TRBD1. The CDR3 has 14 amino acids. Germline V gene lookup returns CDR1 MNHEY and CDR2 SMNVEV (reference sequence). Losses at the gene ends were 4 bases for V and 0 bases for J; bases not matched to a gene: 2. The CDR3 sequence: CASSWTGSSYEQYF. CDR3 DNA sequence: TGTGCCAGCAGTTGGACAGGGAGCTCCTACGAGCAGTACTTC.